The rows below give T cell receptor beta chains drawn from one sample of a study of tumor-infiltrating lymphocytes in primary liver carcinoma. TCRdb processed the multiplex PCR reads anew with MiXCR; each CDR3 protein has one entry. In the table there are 50,000 to 65,000 distinct CDR3 sequences, about 71% of which are singletons. Sample: liver tumor tissue from sampling region 4. All receptors derive from a man aged 40-55 years with primary liver carcinoma and hepatitis B virus infection. The CDR3 runs from the conserved cysteine through the conserved F or W. A D gene is named only where the DNA matches it firmly. Size tells how often a clone was seen (once, few, many) or the class of an expanded clone, and some rows leave it out.

d_call,v_call,j_call,clone_size,cdr3_aa,cdr3_nt
TRBD2,TRBV6-2/TRBV6-3,TRBJ2-1,-,CASSSLGLGVSEQFF,TGTGCAAGCAGTTCTTTGGGACTAGGGGTCTCAGAACAGTTCTTC
-,TRBV5-1,TRBJ2-2,-,CASKSEENTGELFF,TGCGCCAGTAAAAGTGAGGAGAACACCGGGGAGCTGTTTTTT
TRBD1,TRBV11-2,TRBJ1-1,medium-sized,CASSLRQGLNTEAFF,TGTGCCAGCAGCTTAAGACAGGGCCTGAACACTGAAGCTTTCTTT
-,TRBV5-4,TRBJ2-7,-,CVRSLGGTYEQYF,TGTGTCAGGAGCTTGGGGGGTACCTACGAGCAGTACTTC
TRBD2,TRBV6-5,TRBJ2-1,-,CASSRPASGSTLHEQFF,TGTGCCAGCAGTCGCCCGGCTAGCGGGAGTACCCTCCATGAGCAGTTCTTC
TRBD1,TRBV5-5,TRBJ2-1,-,CASSPGQGYYNKHFF,TGTGCCAGCAGCCCTGGACAGGGTTACTACAATAAGCACTTCTTC
-,TRBV30,TRBJ1-1,-,CAWNAGTRAFF,TGTGCCTGGAACGCAGGGACGAGAGCTTTCTTT
-,TRBV4-3,TRBJ1-2,once,CASNAELEIYGYTF,TGTGCCAGCAACGCTGAGTTGGAGATCTATGGCTACACCTTC
-,TRBV28,TRBJ2-7,-,CVSSLIGSGSYEQYF,TGTGTCAGCAGTTTAATCGGTAGCGGTTCCTACGAGCAGTACTTC
-,TRBV7-9,TRBJ2-1,-,CASSLPYQGPKTNDQLF,TGCGCCAGCAGCTTACCATATCAGGGGCCTAAAACAAATGATCAGCTCTTC
TRBD2,TRBV20-1,TRBJ2-7,-,CSALPGTIYEQYF,TGCAGTGCTCTCCCCGGGACTATCTACGAGCAGTACTTC
-,TRBV10-3,TRBJ1-5,-,CAISEYGGYQPQHF,TGTGCCATCAGTGAGTATGGGGGCTATCAACCCCAGCATTTT
-,TRBV7-8,TRBJ1-5,-,CASSLGESDQPQHF,TGTGCCAGCAGCTTAGGGGAAAGCGATCAGCCCCAGCATTTT
TRBD2,TRBV4-2,TRBJ2-5,-,CTSSQGLAGTQETQYF,TGTACCAGTAGCCAGGGACTAGCGGGGACCCAAGAGACCCAATACTTC
-,TRBV5-1,TRBJ1-1,-,CPSGLEGSEAFF,TGCCCCAGCGGCTTGGAGGGGTCAGAAGCTTTCTTT
-,TRBV7-9,TRBJ1-2,-,CTNRWDGGFHGYTF,TGTACCAACAGATGGGACGGGGGGTTTCATGGCTACACCTTC
-,TRBV7-3,TRBJ2-1,-,CASSLAGASYNEQFF,TGTGCCAGCAGCTTAGCGGGGGCTTCCTACAATGAGCAGTTCTTC
TRBD2,TRBV6-2/TRBV6-3,TRBJ2-1,-,CASRPSGRNEQSF,TGTGCAAGCAGACCTAGCGGGAGGAATGAGCAGTCCTTC
TRBD1,TRBV10-1,TRBJ2-7,-,CATSDGQGALQYF,TGCGCGACCAGTGACGGGCAGGGGGCTCTACAGTACTTC
-,TRBV5-1,TRBJ2-3,many,CAISLGHNTDTQYF,TGTGCCATCAGCTTGGGACACAACACAGATACTCAGTATTTT
-,TRBV11-2,TRBJ1-2,many,CASSLTGVSGYTF,TGTGCCAGCAGCTTAACGGGAGTATCTGGCTACACCTTC
TRBD2,TRBV12-3/TRBV12-4,TRBJ2-3,many,CATSIWVAGGHSSTDTQYF,TGTGCCACCTCGATCTGGGTAGCGGGGGGCCATTCTAGCACAGATACGCAGTATTTT
TRBD1,TRBV4-1,TRBJ1-5,-,CASSHEDRGRKQSAHHF,TGCGCCAGCAGCCATGAAGACAGGGGGAGGAAGCAATCAGCCCACCATTTT
TRBD1,TRBV6-2/TRBV6-3,TRBJ2-1,-,CGSSYPDRSSYNEQFF,TGTGGCAGCAGTTACCCGGACAGGAGCTCCTACAATGAGCAGTTCTTC
TRBD1,TRBV29-1,TRBJ1-5,-,CSVMGQSYQLQHF,TGCAGCGTTATGGGACAGTCTTATCAGCTCCAGCATTTT
TRBD2,TRBV29-1,TRBJ2-1,many,CSGTSGKLYEQFF,TGCAGCGGGACTAGCGGGAAGCTCTATGAGCAGTTCTTC
-,TRBV11-2,TRBJ2-3,-,CASSPLAASTETQYF,TGTGCCAGCAGCCCATTAGCGGCTAGCACAGAAACGCAGTATTTT
-,TRBV29-1,TRBJ1-2,-,CSVVFGNGYIF,TGCAGCGTCGTCTTCGGGAATGGCTACATCTTC
-,TRBV29-1,TRBJ2-5,-,CIVEGTPKETQYF,TGCATCGTTGAAGGGACACCCAAAGAGACTCAGTACTTC
-,TRBV29-1,TRBJ2-3,few,CSTGRETITDTQYF,TGCAGTACCGGGCGGGAAACAATCACAGATACGCAGTATTTT
-,TRBV11-2,TRBJ2-4,-,CACSPTGASTVVKNTQYF,TGTGCCTGCAGCCCAACTGGGGCTTCCACGGTGGTCAAAAACACTCAGTACTTC
-,TRBV29-1,TRBJ2-7,-,CSAKRVRDSPYEQYF,TGCAGCGCCAAGAGGGTACGGGATTCCCCCTACGAGCAGTATTTC
-,TRBV6-1,TRBJ1-5,-,CASSWSENRPQHF,TGTGCCAGCAGTTGGAGTGAGAATCGGCCCCAGCATTTT
TRBD2,TRBV11-2,TRBJ2-7,once,CASSLVAGGPYEQYF,TGTGCCAGCAGCTTAGTGGCGGGAGGGCCGTACGAGCAGTACTTC
-,TRBV11-2,TRBJ2-2,-,CASSLTRQRATNSGELFF,TGTGCCAGCAGCTTGACCAGACAGAGGGCCACTAACTCCGGGGAGCTGTTTTTT
TRBD2,TRBV6-2/TRBV6-3,TRBJ2-2,once,CASSSGLAGVGSTGELFF,TGTGCCAGCAGCTCCGGACTAGCGGGAGTAGGGAGCACAGGGGAGCTGTTTTTT
-,TRBV4-2,TRBJ2-7,-,CARSQDRTVPYEQYF,TGTGCCAGGAGCCAAGATCGGACAGTGCCGTACGAGCAGTACTTC
-,TRBV6-5,TRBJ2-5,-,CASSYSEGNETQYF,TGTGCCAGCAGTTACTCGGAAGGGAATGAGACCCAGTACTTC
TRBD2,TRBV29-1,TRBJ2-3,medium-sized,CSGLAGLGTDTQYF,TGCAGCGGACTAGCGGGATTGGGCACAGATACGCAGTATTTT
-,TRBV27,TRBJ1-5,few,CASSSGSNQPQHF,TGTGCCAGCTCTTCAGGAAGCAATCAGCCCCAGCATTTT
-,TRBV7-8,TRBJ2-2,few,CARSRTGGGPGELFF,TGTGCCAGAAGCCGTACAGGGGGGGGTCCCGGGGAGCTGTTTTTT
TRBD1,TRBV4-1,TRBJ1-2,-,CAISIGDRNYGYTF,TGCGCCATCAGCATAGGGGACAGGAACTATGGCTACACCTTC
-,TRBV6-4,TRBJ2-6,many,CASSEAAGSGANVLTF,TGTGCCAGCAGTGAAGCGGCCGGGTCTGGGGCCAACGTCCTGACTTTC